This T cell receptor (beta chain) was sequenced for a study of T cells in Graves' hyperthyroidism and ophthalmopathy. Germline V CDR1 and CDR2: KGHSH, LQKENI. This CDR3 region has 15 residues. Trimming at V came to 6 bases and at J to 8 bases, leaving 12 bases not matched to a gene. TCR beta CDR3 regions were amplified from RNA. The study used the HTBI primer set for a first-round RT-PCR of the TCR CDR3. TCRdb called the multiplex PCR reads again in MiXCR, with one record for every CDR3 protein. The table lists hundreds of thousands of distinct CDR3 sequences, 20% to 25% of them singletons. Study-wide results and limits: Blood shared most expanded thyroid clonotypes above 0.001.

There are many counts of this clonotype. Its antigen is not known. The V call is TRBV18, the J call TRBJ2-1, with TRBD1 identical over 8 bases. This clonotype originated in a man aged 30-40 years with Graves' ophthalmopathy. The sample taken for sequencing was blood. The CDR3 sequence is CASSMQGAPLDEQFF. DNA of the CDR3: TGTGCCAGCTCGATGCAGGGGGCGCCGTTGGATGAGCAGTTCTTC.